One and the same sample provided the 16 T cell receptor beta chains below, sequenced in a study of T cells expressing NK-cell markers. TCRdb re-called the 5' RACE reads and shows each CDR3 protein once, DNA omitted. Its listing shows approximately 110,000 distinct CDR3 sequences. What was sequenced was blood T cells: a sorted CD56 or NKG2C T cell subset, CD4+ or CD8+ T cells, or bulk PBMC T cells (not recorded which). The receptors originated from a woman aged 18-70 years in good health.

The V call is TRBV7-6, the J call TRBJ2-1; without DNA, the TCRdb call of TRBD2 cannot be checked. The germline V gene has CDR1 SGHVS and CDR2 FNYEAQ. This CDR3 has 15 amino acids. The CDR3: CASSPIAGYYNEQFF.

The chain couples TRBV4-3 to TRBJ2-7; the TCRdb call, TRBD1, lacks DNA for checking. Per germline, CDR1 LGHNA and CDR2 YSLEER. The CDR3 spans 15 residues. CDR3: CASSQEGTGLYEQYF.

The V and J genes are TRBV7-3 and TRBJ1-2. CDR3 length equals 12 residues. Germline V gene sequence: CDR1 SGHTA, CDR2 FQGTGA. The CDR3 reads CASSADHEGYTF.

The gene calls are TRBV19 and TRBJ2-1; TCRdb's assignment of TRBD2 cannot be checked, as there is no DNA. Germline values: CDR1 LNHDA, CDR2 SQIVND (reference sequence). The CDR3 runs to 15 residues. The CDR3: CASSIASGRYNEQFF.

This chain links TRBV7-9 with TRBJ1-4; TCRdb indicates TRBD1, and absent DNA this call remains unverified. Germline V gives CDR1 SEHNR, CDR2 FQNEAQ (reference sequence). The CDR3 has 16 residues. This CDR3 reads CASSFPLTGANEKLFF. Drawing the rest from reference TRBV7-9 and TRBJ1-4, the complete variable domain is DTGVSQNPRHKITKRGQNVTFRCDPISEHNRLYWYRQTLGQGPEFLTYFQNEAQLEKSRLLSDRFSAERPKGSFSTLEIQRTEQGDSAMYLCASSFPLTGANEKLFFGSGTQLSVL.

The chain joins TRBV6-5 to TRBJ2-1. This CDR3 is built from 14 residues. Germline CDR1 reads MNHEY; CDR2 reads SVGAGI. The CDR3 sequence: CASSYADLYNEQFF.

The rearrangement joins TRBV4-2 to TRBJ2-7. This CDR3 region has 13 residues. Germline V lookup: CDR1 LGHNA, CDR2 YNFKEQ. CDR3 in amino acids: CASSQGPYYEQYF.

The genes are TRBV19 and TRBJ2-3; as DNA is missing, the TRBD1 call by TCRdb cannot be tested. This CDR3 is built from 21 residues. CDR1 and CDR2 from the germline V gene are LNHDA and SQIVND (reference sequence). Here the CDR3 reads CASSIDLGPIREAGITDTQYF.

The chain combines TRBV6-1 with TRBJ2-1; the D gene TCRdb calls, TRBD2, cannot be checked with no DNA. The germline V gene encodes CDR1 MNHNS and CDR2 SASEGT. The CDR3 extends over 16 amino acids. The CDR3 reads CASSPDSVTSYNEQFF.

V usage is TRBV7-2 and J usage is TRBJ2-2; TCRdb's D gene call, TRBD2, goes unchecked for lack of DNA. Germline CDR1 and CDR2: SGHTA and FQGNSA. The length of the CDR3 is 17 residues. The CDR3 protein is CASATASGRDRTGELFF.

This sequence joins TRBV12-3 or TRBV12-4 and TRBJ1-1; TCRdb gives TRBD1 as the D gene, but with no DNA this cannot be confirmed. The CDR3 is 14 amino acids. CDR3 residues: CASSLGTPNTEAFF.

The CDR3 here is CSVEGQGRDNEQFF. The chain joins TRBV29-1 to TRBJ2-1; TCRdb picks TRBD1, but there is no DNA to check that call. Germline V gene lookup returns CDR1 SQVTM and CDR2 ANQGSEA. The CDR3 covers 14 residues.

This chain links TRBV29-1 with TRBJ1-4; TCRdb's D call of TRBD1 is untestable without DNA. Germline-derived CDR1 and CDR2 are SQVTM and ANQGSEA. This CDR3 comprises 13 residues. CDR3 protein: CSAHRQGSEKLFF.

The V call is TRBV12-3 or TRBV12-4, the J call TRBJ2-7. The CDR3 loop spans 13 amino acids. This CDR3 reads CASSLALHHEQYF.

The rearrangement joins TRBV19 to TRBJ2-1; TCRdb outputs TRBD2, but without DNA this stays unchecked. The CDR3 extends over 16 amino acids. CDR1 and CDR2 (germline): LNHDA, SQIVND (reference sequence). CDR3 sequence: CASSSRTSGIYNEQFF.

The chain employs TRBV11-2 and TRBJ2-2; without DNA, the TCRdb call of TRBD2 cannot be checked. The CDR3 extends over 15 amino acids. Germline values: CDR1 SGHAT, CDR2 FQNNGV. The CDR3 is CASSLVRTPPGELFF. The complete variable domain, with remaining parts taken from reference TRBV11-2 and TRBJ2-2, reads EAGVAQSPRYKIIEKRQSVAFWCNPISGHATLYWYQQILGQGPKLLIQFQNNGVVDDSQLPKDRFSAERLKGVDSTLKIQPAKLEDSAVYLCASSLVRTPPGELFFGEGSRLTVL.